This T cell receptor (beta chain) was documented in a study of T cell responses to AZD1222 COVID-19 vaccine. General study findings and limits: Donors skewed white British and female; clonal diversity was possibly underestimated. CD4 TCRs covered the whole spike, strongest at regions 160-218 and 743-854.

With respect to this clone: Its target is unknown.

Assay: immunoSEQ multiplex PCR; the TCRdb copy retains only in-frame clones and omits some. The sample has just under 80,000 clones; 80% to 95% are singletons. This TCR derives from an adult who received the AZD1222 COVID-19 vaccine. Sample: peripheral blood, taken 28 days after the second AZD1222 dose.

The CDR3 reads CASKTGNQPQHF. The CDR3 DNA follows: TGTGCCAGCAAGACGGGGAATCAGCCCCAGCATTTT. The chain couples TRBV6-5 to TRBJ1-5; D is undetermined. The CDR3 has 12 residues. Trimming stripped 7 bases from V and 4 bases from J, with 8 bases between. Germline-derived CDR1 and CDR2 are MNHEY and SVGAGI.